The clone carrying this T cell receptor beta chain was seen repeatedly, ten times or more. The antigen is undetermined. These data come from a study of glioma-infiltrating T cells. Findings of the study overall: Non-neoplastic patients had below-expected tissue-blood divergence, while all gliomas exceeded expectation.

The CDR3 is 14 amino acids. Germline CDR1 DFQATT, CDR2 SNEGSKA (reference sequence). Trimming left V 8 bases short and J 1 base short, with 17 bases between. Amplification of TCR alpha and beta CDR3 regions from RNA used iRepertoire nested multiplex PCR. TCRdb re-called the multiplex PCR reads through MiXCR, storing one row per CDR3 protein. The repertoire holds fewer than 110,000 distinct CDR3 sequences, with 29% as singletons. This clonotype originated in a human donor with low-grade glioma or glioblastoma, undergoing nonglioma brain surgery, or in good health (not recorded which). This chain connects TRBV20-1 to TRBJ1-1, with a tentative D call TRBD1 (5 bases). Sequencing was carried out using glioma tissue, nonneoplastic brain tissue, or PBMCs (not recorded which). The CDR3 sequence: CSCISGTANTEAFF. The CDR3 nucleotides are TGCAGTTGCATATCCGGGACGGCGAACACTGAAGCTTTCTTT.